This TCR beta chain was observed in a study of shared clonotypes between healthy human individuals. Overall study results and limits: Researchers found naive subsets generally carried larger estimated richness than memory subsets. The authors expected sequencing depth to affect clonotype sharing among donors.

As concerns this clone: Antigen unknown.

The deep-level immunoSEQ assay was used. TCRdb's copy holds only in-frame clones and misses some; the assay was immunoSEQ multiplex PCR. The sample carries about 1 million clones, more than 65% recorded once. Sequences were obtained from memory CD4+ T cells sorted from blood. Subset specified: CD45RA-negative fraction. This TCR was sampled from a man younger than 35 in good health.

CDR3 in amino acids: CASSLDILNTEAFF. For the CDR3, the DNA is TGTGCCAGCAGCTTGGACATATTGAACACTGAAGCTTTCTTT. V usage is TRBV11-2 and J usage is TRBJ1-1; D is possibly TRBD1 (5 bases). There are 14 residues in the CDR3. V lost 3 bases, J lost 0 bases, and 8 bases lay in between. CDR1 is SGHAT and CDR2 is FQNNGV in the germline V gene.